This TCR beta chain was retrieved from a study of shared clonotypes between healthy human individuals. With regard to this clone: The antigen is unknown.

Each subset's genomic DNA was split evenly across several immunoSEQ plates. In the sorted-subset replicate PCRs, 150 to 250 ng DNA, around 32,000 T cell genomes, was used. The protocol was immunoSEQ multiplex PCR, while the TCRdb copy is restricted to in-frame clones and leaves out a portion. The sample lists millions of clones; 85% to 95% were seen once. Findings and caveats of the study: Naive CD4 clonotypes overlapped across a handful of donors at around 4.8%. Clonotype sharing among the donors was expected to vary with sequencing depth.

This CDR3 has 12 amino acids. V lost 4 bases and J lost 4, with 4 bases in between. Germline V CDR1 and CDR2: SGHVS, FNYEAQ. Sequencing input: naive CD4+ T cells from PBMCs. The subset here: CD45RA+ positively selected. The receptor's source is a man aged 18 to 29 in good health. Some clones in this sample may be carry-over from other donors' samples. The rearrangement links TRBV7-6 to TRBJ2-2; D is unclear. The CDR3 spells CASSYLTGELFF. In DNA, the CDR3 is TGTGCCAGCAGCTACCTCACCGGGGAGCTGTTTTTT.